This TCR beta chain originates from a study of T-cell reconstitution after alpha-beta-depleted transplantation in children. Study conclusions and caveats: Most T-cell counts and diversity one year after the transplant came from T cells that were newly produced. Expanded clones from the graft, numbering several hundred, reportedly supplied alpha-beta T cells about two months after transplant.

The CDR3 is 15 amino acids. V was trimmed by 4 bases and J by 2 bases, leaving 13 bases between them. Germline CDR1 is SGHRS and CDR2 is YFSETQ. TCRbeta library construction was performed incorporating unique molecular identifiers. One entry per CDR3 protein, called by TCRdb with MiXCR from the PCR reads. The repertoire holds 200,000 to 250,000 distinct CDR3 sequences, under 9.5% seen once, with 6.3% in the top ten. This clonotype was seen repeatedly, ten times or more. Antigen unknown. The chain uses TRBV5-1 and TRBJ2-1; no firm D call. The origin of this receptor is a male patient younger than 18 who had a stem cell transplant for acute lymphoblastic leukemia, so the T cells may come from the graft donor. The sample was PBMCs, mostly from graft donor cells, taken 180 days after TCRalphabeta/CD19-depleted stem cell transplant. For the CDR3, the DNA is TGCGCCAGCAGCAAGGTTATGGGGACCTACAATGAGCAGTTCTTC. Protein: CASSKVMGTYNEQFF. The whole variable domain, filled in from reference TRBV5-1 and TRBJ2-1, reads KAGVTQTPRYLIKTRGQQVTLSCSPISGHRSVSWYQQTPGQGLQFLFEYFSETQRNKGNFPGRFSGRQFSNSRSEMNVSTLELGDSALYLCASSKVMGTYNEQFFGPGTRLTVL.